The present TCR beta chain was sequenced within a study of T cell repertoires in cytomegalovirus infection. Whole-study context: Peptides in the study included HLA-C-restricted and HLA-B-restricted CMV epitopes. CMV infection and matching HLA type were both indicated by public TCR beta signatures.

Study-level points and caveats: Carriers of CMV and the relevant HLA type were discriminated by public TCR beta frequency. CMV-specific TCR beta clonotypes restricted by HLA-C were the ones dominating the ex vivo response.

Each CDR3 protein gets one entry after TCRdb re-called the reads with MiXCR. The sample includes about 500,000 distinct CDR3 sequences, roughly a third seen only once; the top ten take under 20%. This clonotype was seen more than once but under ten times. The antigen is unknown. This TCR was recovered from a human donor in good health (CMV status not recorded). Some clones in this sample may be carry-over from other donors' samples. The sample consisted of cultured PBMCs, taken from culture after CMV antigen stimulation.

CDR3 bases: TGTGCCAGCAGCTTAGGTGGTTATTACAATGAGCAGTTCTTC. Translating gives CASSLGGYYNEQFF. V usage is TRBV7-6 and J usage is TRBJ2-1; D is uncertain. Germline CDR1 and CDR2: SGHVS and FNYEAQ. The CDR3 contains 14 residues. Trimming shortened V by 1 base and J by 4 bases, and 8 bases separated the two germline ends. Variable domain in full (rest from reference TRBV7-6 and TRBJ2-1): GAGVSQSPRYKVTKRGQDVALRCDPISGHVSLYWYRQALGQGPEFLTYFNYEAQQDKSGLPNDRFSAERPEGSISTLTIQRTEQRDSAMYRCASSLGGYYNEQFFGPGTRLTVL.